This TCR beta chain is drawn from a study of control samples from healthy donors and cancer patients. Generated by immunoSEQ multiplex PCR, the TCRdb table keeps only in-frame clones and is missing some. The data show 99,000 or so clones, with approximately 83% seen just once and roughly 13% held by the top ten. Germline V gene data show CDR1 as MNHNY and CDR2 as SVGAGI (reference sequence). CDR3 length: 16 amino acids. V lost 2 bases and J lost 7; bases outside the gene matches: 3. The receptor comes from a woman aged 45-65 years in good health. Sequencing input: blood. V is TRBV6-6 and J is TRBJ2-1; 15 bases agree with TRBD2. The CDR3 nucleotides are TGTGCCAGCAGTTACGGGACTAGCGGGGGGCTGAATGAGCAGTTCTTC. Translated: CASSYGTSGGLNEQFF.